This TCR beta chain stems from a study of blood T cell repertoires in COVID-19. Cohorts were assigned according to the clinical history that participants reported. The CDR3 sequence is 17 residues long. The germline CDR1 and CDR2 sequences are LNHNV and YYDKDF (reference sequence). V was shortened by 0 bases and J by 0 bases, with 11 bases between the two germline ends. Per the study methods: Estimation of nucleated cell counts relied on the amplification of reference gene primers. Sequencing was performed with immunoSEQ multiplex PCR; in TCRdb, only in-frame clones are kept and a portion is missing. V and J calls and clone size are given by that table; D and trimming were obtained from the DNA. The data show 300,000 to 450,000 clones, about 90% seen once.

Sequencing was carried out using PBMCs or T cells enriched from blood (not recorded which). The chain has TRBV15 and TRBJ2-2; no firm D call. The source of this sequence is a man between 25 and 39 years old who had recovered from COVID-19. CDR3 protein: CATSRDSGGSNTGELFF. Written as DNA, the CDR3 is TGTGCCACCAGCAGAGATTCCGGCGGTTCGAACACCGGGGAGCTGTTTTTT. The whole variable domain, filled in from reference TRBV15 and TRBJ2-2, reads DAMVIQNPRYQVTQFGKPVTLSCSQTLNHNVMYWYQQKSSQAPKLLFHYYDKDFNNEADTPDNFQSRRPNTSFCFLDIRSPGLGDTAMYLCATSRDSGGSNTGELFFGEGSRLTVL.